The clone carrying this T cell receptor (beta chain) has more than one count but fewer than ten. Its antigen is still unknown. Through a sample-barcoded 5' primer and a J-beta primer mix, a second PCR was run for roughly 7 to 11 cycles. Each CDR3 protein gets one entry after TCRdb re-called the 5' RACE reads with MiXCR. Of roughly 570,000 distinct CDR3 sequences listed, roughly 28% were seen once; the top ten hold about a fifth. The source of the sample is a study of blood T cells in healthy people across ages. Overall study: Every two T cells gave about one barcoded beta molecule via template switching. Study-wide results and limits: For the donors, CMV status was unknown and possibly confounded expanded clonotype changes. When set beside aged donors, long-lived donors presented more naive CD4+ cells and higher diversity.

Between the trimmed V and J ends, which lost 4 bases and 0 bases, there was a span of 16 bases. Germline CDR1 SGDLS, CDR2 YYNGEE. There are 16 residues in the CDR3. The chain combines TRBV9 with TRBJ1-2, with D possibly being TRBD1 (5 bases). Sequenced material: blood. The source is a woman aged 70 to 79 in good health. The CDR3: CASSRLEGPTNYGYTF. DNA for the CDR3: TGTGCCAGCAGCCGTTTGGAGGGACCGACTAACTATGGCTACACCTTC.